This is a list of T cell receptor beta chains from one sample in a study of HIV-infected patients and healthy controls. TCRdb re-analysed the 5' RACE reads in MiXCR, keeping a single row per CDR3 protein. The data contain roughly 10,000 distinct CDR3 sequences, about 5.2% of them seen just once; the ten biggest clones take up approximately 15%. Specimen: blood, collected before antiretroviral therapy. The receptors were gathered from an adult with HIV infection. CDR3s include the opening cysteine and the closing phenylalanine or tryptophan. D genes are given only for firm matches. Size values are once, few and many counts, or a class for expanded clones, and some rows have none.

many,.,TRBV12-3/TRBV12-4,TRBJ1-5,TGTGCCAGCAGTTTTACAGGTTTAAATCAGCCCCAGCATTTT,CASSFTGLNQPQHF
medium-sized,TRBD2,TRBV11-2,TRBJ2-5,TGTGCCAGCAGCTTAAATCTAGCGGAGCAAGAGACCCAGTACTTC,CASSLNLAEQETQYF
many,TRBD2,TRBV18,TRBJ2-5,TGTGCCAGCTCACCAGTTAGCGGGGCATCAGAGACCCAGTACTTC,CASSPVSGASETQYF
medium-sized,.,TRBV10-3,TRBJ1-4,TGTGCCATCAGTGAAAACAGTTTTAATGAAAAACTGTTTTTT,CAISENSFNEKLFF
many,TRBD2,TRBV28,TRBJ2-3,TGTGCCAGCAGTTCCCTCCTTGGACTAGCGGGGGGCCCGCGGGCAGATACGCAGTATTTT,CASSSLLGLAGGPRADTQYF
many,.,TRBV9,TRBJ2-5,TGTGCCAGCAGCGTAGGGGGACTGACCCAAGAGACCCAGTACTTC,CASSVGGLTQETQYF
many,.,TRBV28,TRBJ1-5,TGTGCCAGCAGTTTGCCGGGACCCTATCAGCCCCAGCATTTT,CASSLPGPYQPQHF
many,TRBD2,TRBV7-9,TRBJ2-1,TGTGCCAGCAGCCTAGTAGCGGGGGGGGGGTATGAGCAGTTCTTC,CASSLVAGGGYEQFF
many,TRBD2,TRBV2,TRBJ2-2,TGTGCCAGCAGTGGACTAGCGGGAGAGGGCGGGGAGCTGTTTTTT,CASSGLAGEGGELFF
many,TRBD1,TRBV6-1,TRBJ1-6,TGTGCCAGCAGTGAAGCGCTGACAGGGGGTGGTTCACCCCTCCACTTT,CASSEALTGGGSPLHF
many,.,TRBV2,TRBJ1-5,TGTGCCAGCAGTAAACAGGGCGTCAATCAGCCCCAGCATTTT,CASSKQGVNQPQHF
.,.,TRBV3-1,TRBJ2-1,TGTGCCAGCAGCTCAGGACTTAGCTCCTACAATGAGCAGTTCTTC,CASSSGLSSYNEQFF
many,TRBD1,TRBV24-1,TRBJ2-2,TGTGCCACCAGTGATCCCGGACAGGTGAACGGGGAGCTGTTTTTT,CATSDPGQVNGELFF
few,.,TRBV12-3/TRBV12-4,TRBJ2-1,TGTGCCAGCAGTTTAGGACTAGTGTCGCTCTTC,CASSLGLVSLF
many,.,TRBV28,TRBJ2-5,TGTGCCAGCAGTACTCCCCCGCTTGGGGTTAGAGAGACCCAGTACTTC,CASSTPPLGVRETQYF
few,.,TRBV20-1,TRBJ2-1,TGCAGTGCTAGTACTGACCGGGACCAAGACAATGAGCAGTTCTTC,CSASTDRDQDNEQFF
medium-sized,.,TRBV12-3/TRBV12-4,TRBJ1-1,TGTGCCAGCAGTTTAGACCCTTCTATCTTCGTAGGAGGTATAGGGACTGAAGCTTTCTTT,CASSLDPSIFVGGIGTEAFF
many,TRBD1,TRBV5-1,TRBJ2-5,TGCGCCAGCAGCTGGGGTGACAGGGCGGAGACCCAGTACTTC,CASSWGDRAETQYF
many,.,TRBV10-2,TRBJ1-6,TGCGCCAGCAGTGAGGCTAATTCACCCCTCCACTTT,CASSEANSPLHF
many,.,TRBV7-9,TRBJ2-3,TGTGCCAGCAGCTTATTCGGGACTGGGATTTTAGATACGCAGTATTTT,CASSLFGTGILDTQYF
many,.,TRBV12-3/TRBV12-4,TRBJ2-7,TGTGCCAGCAACGAGGGTGGGTGGACGCGAGAGCAGTACTTC,CASNEGGWTREQYF
.,.,TRBV7-9,TRBJ2-5,TGTGCCAGCAGCTTAGGGGGGCGAGAGACCCAGTACTTC,CASSLGGRETQYF
many,.,TRBV7-9,TRBJ1-2,TGTGCCAGCAGCCAATGGGGGGGCTACACCTTC,CASSQWGGYTF
medium-sized,.,TRBV29-1,TRBJ2-6,TGCAGCGTTGAGGACGGCGGGGTCTCTGGGGCCAACGTCCTGACTTTC,CSVEDGGVSGANVLTF
many,.,TRBV4-1,TRBJ2-3,TGCGCCAGCAGTCCAAGGGGCGAAACGCCTACGCAGTATTTT,CASSPRGETPTQYF
many,TRBD2,TRBV7-2,TRBJ2-3,TGTGCCAGCAGCTTAACGTCTAGCGGGGTCGCAGATACGCAGTATTTT,CASSLTSSGVADTQYF
.,TRBD1,TRBV28,TRBJ1-2,TGTTCCAGCAGTTCAGGGGGCGCAGGGTATGGCTACACCTTC,CSSSSGGAGYGYTF
many,.,TRBV20-1,TRBJ2-1,TGCAGTGCTCCCTCCTGGTACAATGAGCAGTTCTTC,CSAPSWYNEQFF
many,.,TRBV6-6,TRBJ2-2,TGTGCCAGCAGTATCCGGGACACTTACACCGGGGAGCTGTTTTTT,CASSIRDTYTGELFF
many,TRBD2,TRBV9,TRBJ2-3,TGTGCCAGCAGCGTTAGCGGGAGGGGTACCACAGATACGCAGTATTTT,CASSVSGRGTTDTQYF
.,TRBD2,TRBV23-1,TRBJ2-3,TGCGCCAGCAGTCACCCGGAGCTGAGCGGGGGCCGCACAGATACGCAGTATTTT,CASSHPELSGGRTDTQYF
medium-sized,.,TRBV29-1,TRBJ2-2,TGCAGCCACATTCAGCCCAACACCGGGGAGCTGTTTTTT,CSHIQPNTGELFF
many,TRBD2,TRBV5-1,TRBJ2-3,TGCGCCAGCAGCAAGACTAGCGGGGGGGCCCCAGATACGCAGTATTTT,CASSKTSGGAPDTQYF
many,TRBD1,TRBV11-1,TRBJ2-6,TGTGCCAGCAGCTTTTGGGACAGAAGCTCTGGGGCCAACGTCCTGACTTTC,CASSFWDRSSGANVLTF
many,.,TRBV6-6,TRBJ2-3,TGTGCCAGCGGTCAACGTCAAGTAACAGATACGCAGTATTTT,CASGQRQVTDTQYF
many,.,TRBV12-3/TRBV12-4,TRBJ2-7,TGTGCCAGCAGTCCCCAGGCCTACGAGCAGTACTTC,CASSPQAYEQYF
many,.,TRBV13,TRBJ2-3,TGTGCCAGCAGCTTAGGCAGGGGAGATACGCAGTATTTT,CASSLGRGDTQYF
medium-sized,TRBD2,TRBV12-3/TRBV12-4,TRBJ2-1,TGTGCCAGCAGTTCCCCCTCGGGAGGGCAGTGGCGGTTCTTC,CASSSPSGGQWRFF
medium-sized,TRBD1,TRBV7-2,TRBJ2-7,TGTGCAACGACAGGGACAGGGTCCTACGAGCAGTACTTC,CATTGTGSYEQYF
many,.,TRBV28,TRBJ2-7,TGTGCCAGCAGTTTGACAGTACCTTCCTACGAGCAGTACTTC,CASSLTVPSYEQYF
.,.,TRBV7-9,TRBJ2-1,TGTGCCAGCACCCTAGGGGACAATGAGCAGTTCTTC,CASTLGDNEQFF
many,.,TRBV12-5,TRBJ2-1,TGTGCTAGTGGCCTTAATGAGCAGTTCTTC,CASGLNEQFF
many,TRBD2,TRBV20-1,TRBJ2-1,TGCAGTGCTAGCAGCGGGGGTTACAATGAGCAGTTCTTC,CSASSGGYNEQFF
many,.,TRBV7-9,TRBJ2-3,TGTGCCAGCAGCCGAGGTGGGAGCACAGATACGCAGTATTTT,CASSRGGSTDTQYF
many,.,TRBV5-1,TRBJ1-2,TGCGCCAGCAGCTTTGAGGGGAACGGCTACACCTTC,CASSFEGNGYTF
many,TRBD2,TRBV10-3,TRBJ2-3,TGTGCCATTGGACTAGCGGGCGGGGATACGCAGTATTTT,CAIGLAGGDTQYF
many,TRBD2,TRBV4-2,TRBJ2-1,TGTGCCAGCAGCCTCCACTCATCAAGCGGGGGGGGCGATGAGCAGTTCTTC,CASSLHSSSGGGDEQFF
medium-sized,.,TRBV12-3/TRBV12-4,TRBJ2-3,TGTGCCAGCAGCCGCTCAGGGGGGGCAGGAGATACGCAGTATTTT,CASSRSGGAGDTQYF